These 15 T cell receptor beta chains were all obtained from the same sample, sequenced in a study of blood T cell repertoires in COVID-19 (dated by TCRdb to 2018 to 2020). Library preparation employed the immunoSEQ multiplex PCR assay. In TCRdb, the immuneACCESS table is reduced to in-frame sequences with V and J assigned. These tables do not hold every clone; where another copy was compared, an unresolved V gene accounts for under half, and the others remain unexplained. Counted in this sample were 100,000 to 150,000 clones; 84% of them appeared once. The ten top clones hold around 12% of the sample. Sequencing was performed on peripheral blood. Source of these receptors: a woman aged 25 to 45 who had recovered from COVID-19.

This rearrangement joins TRBV6-5 to TRBJ2-1, with 7 bases fitting TRBD2. Germline V lookup: CDR1 MNHEY, CDR2 SVGAGI. V was pared by 2 bases and J by 8 bases, with 9 bases of the junction left unmatched. The CDR3 has 15 residues. CDR3 in DNA: TGTGCCAGCAGTTACGGGGGGGAGGGCACCTATGAGCAGTTCTTC. It encodes CASSYGGEGTYEQFF.

The chain combines TRBV12-5 with TRBJ1-3, with D unresolved. The germline V gene encodes CDR1 LGHNT and CDR2 FRNRAP. This CDR3 has 18 amino acids. V dropped 0 bases and J dropped 4 bases, with 19 bases sitting between them. The CDR3 reads CASGLVEKASAGGNTIYF. CDR3 coding DNA: TGTGCTAGTGGTTTGGTAGAAAAAGCGTCGGCGGGAGGAAACACCATATATTTT. The variable domain in full, with the rest retrieved from reference TRBV12-5 and TRBJ1-3, is DARVTQTPRHKVTEMGQEVTMRCQPILGHNTVFWYRQTMMQGLELLAYFRNRAPLDDSGMPKDRFSAEMPDATLATLKIQPSEPRDSAVYFCASGLVEKASAGGNTIYFGEGSWLTVV.

V usage is TRBV5-1 and J usage is TRBJ2-2; TRBD1 matches at 7 bases. The junction had 4 bases not matched to a gene; V was cut back by 4 bases and J by 4 bases. The CDR3 extends over 14 amino acids. Looked up from germline, CDR1 is SGHRS and CDR2 is YFSETQ. The CDR3, as DNA: TGCGCCAGCAGCCCGGGACAGTTCACCGGGGAGCTGTTTTTT. Translating gives CASSPGQFTGELFF.

Only a few counts were recorded for this clone. The rearrangement uses TRBV13 and TRBJ2-1; D may be TRBD2 (5 bases). The CDR3 length is 13 residues. Germline V gene data show CDR1 as PRHDT and CDR2 as FYEKMQ (reference sequence). Trimming pared 2 bases from V and 5 bases from J, leaving 7 bases between. The CDR3 DNA reads as TGTGCCAGCAGCTTACCAGCGGACAATGAGCAGTTCTTC. It codes for CASSLPADNEQFF.

The chain links TRBV5-6 to TRBJ1-1; 8 nucleotides line up with TRBD1. The germline V gene has CDR1 SGHDT and CDR2 YYEEEE. The CDR3 contains 14 residues. The V and J ends lost 1 base and 5 bases, in that order; junction bases with no gene match: 4. This CDR3 reads CASSLQGADTEAFF. CDR3 DNA: TGTGCCAGCAGCTTGCAGGGGGCGGATACTGAAGCTTTCTTT. Full variable domain (remainder filled in from reference TRBV5-6 and TRBJ1-1): DAGVTQSPTHLIKTRGQQVTLRCSPKSGHDTVSWYQQALGQGPQFIFQYYEEEERQRGNFPDRFSGHQFPNYSSELNVNALLLGDSALYLCASSLQGADTEAFFGQGTRLTVV.

The chain has TRBV14 and TRBJ1-2; D call uncertain. This CDR3 region has 12 residues. From germline, CDR1 is SGHDN and CDR2 FVKESK. V lost 3 bases and J 8 bases, leaving 10 bases between the germline ends. CDR3 amino acids: CASSQAGGGYTF. In nucleotides, the CDR3 is TGTGCCAGCAGCCAGGCCGGAGGCGGCTACACCTTC. The entire variable domain, with the rest obtained from reference TRBV14 and TRBJ1-2, is as follows: EAGVTQFPSHSVIEKGQTVTLRCDPISGHDNLYWYRRVMGKEIKFLLHFVKESKQDESGMPNNRFLAERTGGTYSTLKVQPAELEDSGVYFCASSQAGGGYTFGSGTRLTVV.

This clone has more than one count but fewer than ten. The rearrangement links TRBV4-1 to TRBJ2-1, with 13 bases lining up with TRBD2. Per germline, CDR1 MGHRA and CDR2 YSYEKL. The length of the CDR3 is 15 residues. V dropped 2 bases and J dropped 7; count of bases not matched to a gene: 2. In DNA form, the CDR3 reads TGCGCCAGCAGCCAACCGACTAGCGGGAGGAATGAGCAGTTCTTC. Translation: CASSQPTSGRNEQFF.

The V gene is TRBV14, the J gene TRBJ1-6, with D uncertain. The germline gives CDR1 SGHDN, CDR2 FVKESK. This CDR3 is built from 14 residues. The V and J ends lost 3 bases and 2 bases respectively, with 5 bases between them. CDR3 bases: TGTGCCAGCAGCCACTCAGCCTATAATTCACCCCTCCACTTT. Encoded protein: CASSHSAYNSPLHF. The complete variable domain, with remaining parts taken from reference TRBV14 and TRBJ1-6, reads EAGVTQFPSHSVIEKGQTVTLRCDPISGHDNLYWYRRVMGKEIKFLLHFVKESKQDESGMPNNRFLAERTGGTYSTLKVQPAELEDSGVYFCASSHSAYNSPLHFGNGTRLTVT.

This clone was counted only a few times. The rearrangement joins TRBV6-5 to TRBJ2-1; possible D gene TRBD2, 7 bases. CDR3 length: 13 residues. Trimming left V 6 bases short and J 9 bases short, with 15 bases between. Germline V CDR1 and CDR2: MNHEY, SVGAGI. The chain's CDR3 is CASSGGIGGEQFF. Here the CDR3 DNA reads TGTGCCAGCAGCGGGGGGATAGGGGGTGAGCAGTTCTTC.

J is TRBJ1-5 and V is TRBV27; weak D call: TRBD1 (6 bases). This CDR3 spans 14 amino acids. Trimming shortened V by 6 bases and J by 4 bases, and 13 bases separated the two germline ends. CDR1 and CDR2 from the germline V gene are MNHEY and SMNVEV (reference sequence). Here the CDR3 reads CASSGQFGNQPQHF. The CDR3 nucleotides are TGTGCCAGCAGCGGACAGTTCGGGAATCAGCCCCAGCATTTT.

V gene TRBV4-2 combines with J gene TRBJ2-2; 7 bases line up with TRBD1. V lost 5 bases and J lost 1; bases outside the gene matches: 7. The CDR3 has 16 amino acids. The germline V gene encodes CDR1 LGHNA and CDR2 YNFKEQ. CDR3 DNA: TGTGCCAGCAGCTCTAGGGGACAGATGAACACCGGGGAGCTGTTTTTT. It translates to CASSSRGQMNTGELFF.

The chain is built from TRBV19 and TRBJ2-5; the match to TRBD2 covers 9 bases. The trim removed 1 base at V and 3 bases at J, leaving 3 bases unmatched. This CDR3 has 15 amino acids. Germline assignment: CDR1 LNHDA and CDR2 SQIVND (reference sequence). As DNA, the CDR3 is TGTGCCAGTAGTATAGGGGGGACTAGCAAAGAGACCCAGTACTTC. This sequence encodes CASSIGGTSKETQYF. The full variable domain, in which reference TRBV19 and TRBJ2-5 provide the parts outside the CDR3, is DGGITQSPKYLFRKEGQNVTLSCEQNLNHDAMYWYRQDPGQGLRLIYYSQIVNDFQKGDIAEGYSVSREKKESFPLTVTSAQKNPTAFYLCASSIGGTSKETQYFGPGTRLLVL.

The chain has TRBV23-1 and TRBJ2-4, with TRBD1 matching over 7 bases. TRBV23-1 qualifies as an ORF whose function is uncertain. V trimming: 8 bases; J trimming: 1 base; junction bases outside the gene matches: 8. The length of the CDR3 is 15 residues. The CDR3 DNA is TGCGCCAGCGGATGGGACAGAGGGGCCAAAAACATTCAGTACTTC. Residues: CASGWDRGAKNIQYF.

V usage is TRBV12-5 and J usage is TRBJ2-3; D ambiguous. V dropped 0 bases and J dropped 0 bases, with 16 bases sitting between them. The CDR3 length is 18 residues. CDR1 is LGHNT and CDR2 is FRNRAP in the germline V gene. The CDR3 loop reads CASGLVSLHSISTDTQYF. In DNA form, the CDR3 reads TGTGCTAGTGGTTTGGTATCCCTCCACAGCATTAGCACAGATACGCAGTATTTT.

The J gene is TRBJ1-6, the V gene TRBV7-2; possibly TRBD1 for D (5 bases). This CDR3 comprises 14 residues. Germline V lookup: CDR1 SGHTA, CDR2 FQGNSA. Trimming took 6 bases from V and 6 from J, leaving 12 bases between them. Written as DNA, the CDR3 is TGTGCCAGCAGTACACAGGTGACTAATTCACCCCTCCACTTT. It yields the protein CASSTQVTNSPLHF.